Included here is one T cell receptor (beta chain) sequence, with context. The sample originates from a study of blood T cell repertoires in COVID-19. In the original analysis: Amplification of reference gene primers was used by the study to estimate nucleated cell counts. The table came from immunoSEQ multiplex PCR; TCRdb's copy has only in-frame clones and leaves some out. For V, J and clone size, that table is used; D and trimming come from the DNA. The sample records 150,000 or so clones, 80% to 90% being singletons. The sequenced sample was peripheral blood. This TCR was sampled from a woman aged 40-49 years with acute or convalescent COVID-19.

This chain's CDR3 is CASSQGVRTGVNQPQHF. The CDR3 DNA reads TGTGCCAGCAGCCAAGGGGTTAGGACAGGGGTCAATCAGCCCCAGCATTTT. The chain is built from TRBV4-2 and TRBJ1-5; TRBD1 agrees at 9 bases. J lost 3 bases, V lost 1 base, and 7 bases had no gene match. Germline V lookup: CDR1 LGHNA, CDR2 YNFKEQ. The CDR3 runs to 17 residues.